The rows below give T cell receptor beta chains drawn from one sample of a study of shared clonotypes between healthy human individuals. Produced via immunoSEQ multiplex PCR; TCRdb's table is partial and in-frame only. The top ten clones hold about 0.39% of a sample with roughly 2.2 million clones, more than 80% of them seen once. Sequenced material: naive CD4+ T cells from PBMCs. The origin of the receptors is a man aged 18 to 30 in good health. Some clones in this sample may be carry-over from other donors' samples. Both conserved end residues are part of each CDR3. The order of the fields is V gene, J gene, D gene, CDR3 length, CDR3 DNA, CDR3 protein. A D gene is named only where the DNA matches it firmly.

TRBV4-2	TRBJ1-5	NA	15	TGTGCCAGCAGCCAAGACGGGGTTAGCAATCAGCCCCAGCATTTT	CASSQDGVSNQPQHF
TRBV4-1	TRBJ2-7	NA	14	TGCGCCAGCAGCCACCCGGACTCGTACTACGAGCAGTACTTC	CASSHPDSYYEQYF
TRBV7-9	TRBJ2-3	TRBD2	13	TGTGCCAGCAGCTCTAGCGGAACAGATACGCAGTATTTT	CASSSSGTDTQYF
TRBV28	TRBJ2-7	TRBD2	19	TGTGCCAGCAGTCCCACCGTCGGTAGCGGGAGAGGAGTCTCCTACGAGCAGTACTTC	CASSPTVGSGRGVSYEQYF
TRBV28	TRBJ1-1	NA	16	TGTGCCAGCAGTTTAAGGTTGGGCAGACAGAACACTGAAGCTTTCTTT	CASSLRLGRQNTEAFF
TRBV30	TRBJ2-2	NA	13	TGTGCCTGGAGGGAGAGGGGAACCGGGGAGCTGTTTTTT	CAWRERGTGELFF
TRBV5-1	TRBJ1-2	TRBD1	14	TGCGCCAGCAGCAACCGGACAGGACACTATGGCTACACCTTC	CASSNRTGHYGYTF
TRBV5-1	TRBJ2-5	NA	12	TGCGCCAGCAGCCTCGGGCGGGAGACCCAGTACTTC	CASSLGRETQYF
TRBV14	TRBJ2-1	TRBD2	20	TGTGCCAGCAGCCAAGGGTATCTGGGCCGAGCGGGAGGCACCTACAATGAGCAGTTCTTC	CASSQGYLGRAGGTYNEQFF
TRBV10-3	TRBJ1-1	TRBD1	14	TGTGCCATCAGTACGCGGACAGGGAACACTGAAGCTTTCTTT	CAISTRTGNTEAFF